The clone carrying this T cell receptor beta chain was detected ten times or more. This entry belongs to a study of human T cells and chemical hapten exposure. On the study more broadly: Each week of the roughly 22-week study, patients had diphenylcyclopropenone applied to the scalp. Patches that contained 0.01% DPC were applied to the upper back and read at 6 days.

The time point: pre-sensitization, week 0. Treatment noted: therapeutic diphenylcyclopropenone sensitization with weekly scalp DPC. In the authors' methods: There were a median of around 96,000 TCRs per sample, with a range from 23,224 to 690,600. MiXCR, applied by TCRdb to the RACE reads, yields one record per CDR3 protein. TCRdb assigned the V and J calls; the authors' analysis was not used. The repertoire has about 270,000 distinct CDR3 sequences, around 7.3% of them found once; the top ten carry 1.2%. The CDR3 has 15 residues. V was pared by 5 bases and J by 3 bases, with 5 bases of the junction left unmatched. Germline V lookup: CDR1 MNHEY, CDR2 SVGEGT.

The clonotype comes from a young man with alopecia areata. Some clones in this sample may be carry-over from other donors' samples. Sample: whole blood, taken in connection with sensitization to the hapten diphenylcyclopropenone (DPC). The V call is TRBV6-2 or TRBV6-3, the J call TRBJ2-2; TRBD1 aligns across 8 bases. The CDR3 sequence: CASSAGTGDTGELFF. The CDR3 nucleotides are TGTGCCAGCAGTGCCGGGACAGGAGACACCGGGGAGCTGTTTTTT.